The 30 T cell receptor beta chains listed next were all sequenced from one sample in a study of T-cell reconstitution after alpha-beta-depleted transplantation in children. A TCRbeta library incorporating unique molecular identifiers was prepared. From the PCR reads, TCRdb called clonotypes with MiXCR, one entry per CDR3 protein. The sample includes 250,000 to 400,000 distinct CDR3 sequences, 23% of them seen just once. The sequencing here drew on PBMCs, mostly from graft donor cells, taken 180 days after TCRalphabeta/CD19-depleted stem cell transplant. These receptor sequences come from a male patient younger than 18 who had a stem cell transplant for acute lymphoblastic leukemia, so the T cells may come from the graft donor.

The chain is built from TRBV11-2 and TRBJ2-7; maybe TRBD2 (6 bases). With 7 bases removed from V and 5 bases from J, the gap between germline ends came to 15 bases. This CDR3 is built from 13 residues. CDR1 and CDR2 (germline): SGHAT, FQNNGV. The CDR3 DNA reads TGTGCCAGCACCCCCTGGAGGGGCAACGAGCAGTACTTC. Translation: CASTPWRGNEQYF.

The chain joins TRBV7-8 to TRBJ2-1, with 7 bases matching TRBD2. CDR1 is SGHVS, CDR2 FQNEAQ, per germline. J lost 0 bases, V lost 7 bases, and 21 bases had no gene match. The CDR3 is 20 residues long. The DNA of the CDR3 is TGTGCCAGCAAACCGCGGGTGGGGAGAGGGAGGGAGGGCTCCTACAATGAGCAGTTCTTC. It codes for CASKPRVGRGREGSYNEQFF.

This clonotype has a handful of counts. V usage is TRBV15 and J usage is TRBJ2-7, with D perhaps TRBD1 (5 bases). Germline CDR1 LNHNV, CDR2 YYDKDF (reference sequence). V gave up 1 base and J gave up 1 base, with 11 bases separating them. The CDR3 totals 15 residues. CDR3 sequence (DNA): TGTGCCACCAGCAGAGCGGCCAGGGCATCCTACGAGCAGTACTTC. It translates to CATSRAARASYEQYF.

The chain links TRBV20-1 to TRBJ1-1; the D gene is possibly TRBD1 (5 bases). Trimming took off 7 bases at V and 1 base at J, with 10 bases between the two ends. The germline V gene has CDR1 DFQATT and CDR2 SNEGSKA (reference sequence). The CDR3 spans 12 residues. The CDR3 DNA follows: TGCAGTGTTGGACACCCGAACACTGAAGCTTTCTTT. Its protein is CSVGHPNTEAFF.

This sequence joins TRBV5-6 and TRBJ2-5; 8 bases align to TRBD1. Germline lookup yields CDR1 SGHDT and CDR2 YYEEEE. This CDR3 contains 16 residues. Losses at the gene ends were 5 bases for V and 2 bases for J; bases not matched to a gene: 11. In DNA form, the CDR3 reads TGTGCCAGCAGACTCGTCGGACAGGGCTCTCAAGAGACCCAGTACTTC. Protein product: CASRLVGQGSQETQYF.

The V gene is TRBV19, the J gene TRBJ2-1; maybe TRBD1 (5 bases). The germline V gene has CDR1 LNHDA and CDR2 SQIVND (reference sequence). V lost 7 bases and J 1 base, leaving 11 bases between the germline ends. This CDR3 is built from 14 residues. CDR3 nucleotides: TGTGCCAGTACCACGACAGCTTCCTACAATGAGCAGTTCTTC. Translation gives CASTTTASYNEQFF.

The chain uses TRBV9 and TRBJ2-7, with 9 bases lining up with TRBD2. This CDR3 region has 16 residues. Trimming took 4 bases from V and 2 from J; bases not matched to a gene: 10. Germline-derived CDR1 and CDR2 are SGDLS and YYNGEE. CDR3: CASSQIMTSGPYEQYF. The CDR3 DNA reads as TGTGCCAGCAGCCAAATTATGACTAGCGGACCCTACGAGCAGTACTTC.

This clonotype has a handful of counts. The chain combines TRBV12-3 or TRBV12-4 with TRBJ1-1; no clear D gene. V lost 2 bases to trimming and J lost 0 bases, with 7 bases between them. This CDR3 has 14 residues. This chain's CDR3 is CASSLFPLNTEAFF. The CDR3 DNA reads as TGTGCCAGCAGTTTATTCCCGCTGAACACTGAAGCTTTCTTT.

The V call is TRBV4-1, the J call TRBJ2-7; 7 nucleotides agree with TRBD2. There are 15 residues in the CDR3. The ends lost 0 bases at V and 4 bases at J; junction bases unmatched: 6. Germline CDR1 MGHRA, CDR2 YSYEKL. The CDR3 is CASSQENSGYYEQYF. CDR3 coding DNA: TGCGCCAGCAGCCAAGAGAATAGCGGGTATTACGAGCAGTACTTC.

This rearrangement joins TRBV12-3 or TRBV12-4 to TRBJ2-7, with TRBD1 matching 9 bases. The CDR3 loop spans 19 amino acids. The ends lost 3 bases at V and 2 bases at J; junction bases unmatched: 17. In nucleotides, the CDR3 is TGTGCCAGCAGTTTTCTCGGGAATCCGGGACAGGGAATTCCCTACGAGCAGTACTTC. This sequence encodes CASSFLGNPGQGIPYEQYF.

This clonotype was recorded a few times. The V and J genes are TRBV9 and TRBJ2-3; tentative D call: TRBD2 (5 bases). Trimming removed 2 bases at V and 2 bases at J, with 9 bases between. Per the germline V gene, CDR1 is SGDLS and CDR2 is YYNGEE. The CDR3 spans 14 residues. This CDR3 is CASSVRTHTDTQYF. CDR3 DNA: TGTGCCAGCAGCGTTCGGACTCACACAGATACGCAGTATTTT.

The rearrangement links TRBV4-1 to TRBJ2-1; 7 nucleotides agree with TRBD2. V shed 4 bases, J shed 6 bases, and the junction held 24 bases outside the gene matches. The CDR3 consists of 20 residues. Germline V lookup: CDR1 MGHRA, CDR2 YSYEKL. The CDR3: CASSLWAREREYGMGNEQFF. Here the CDR3 DNA reads TGCGCCAGCAGCCTTTGGGCTCGGGAGCGGGAATATGGCATGGGCAATGAGCAGTTCTTC.

V and J are TRBV9 and TRBJ2-1; 13 bases are shared with TRBD2. Germline V gene sequence: CDR1 SGDLS, CDR2 YYNGEE. This CDR3 has 16 amino acids. J gave up 6 bases and V 3 bases, and 6 bases lay outside the gene matches. The CDR3 loop is CASSALLAGGTNEQFF. The CDR3 region has the DNA TGTGCCAGCAGCGCCTTACTAGCGGGAGGGACCAATGAGCAGTTCTTC.

This clonotype showed up just a few times. V is TRBV20-1 and J is TRBJ1-2, with 10 bases identical to TRBD1. The length of the CDR3 is 16 residues. The V segment lost 6 bases and the J segment 5 bases; nucleotides outside the gene matches: 15. The germline V gene has CDR1 DFQATT and CDR2 SNEGSKA (reference sequence). This chain's CDR3 is CSAPRQGASGRYGYTF. The CDR3 DNA sequence: TGCAGTGCGCCAAGACAGGGGGCCTCCGGGAGATATGGCTACACCTTC.

The sample holds a few counts of this clonotype. The chain uses TRBV7-9 and TRBJ2-3; no firm D call. V gave up 1 base and J gave up 2 bases, with 4 bases separating them. The CDR3 is 13 residues long. CDR1 SEHNR and CDR2 FQNEAQ come from the germline V gene (reference sequence). CDR3 protein: CASSLVYTDTQYF. The CDR3 nucleotides are TGTGCCAGCAGCTTAGTCTACACAGATACGCAGTATTTT.

This clonotype was recorded a few times. The rearrangement uses TRBV11-2 and TRBJ2-1; 8 bases agree with TRBD2. This CDR3 spans 15 amino acids. Germline V gene lookup returns CDR1 SGHAT and CDR2 FQNNGV. Trimming took 2 bases from V and 7 from J; bases not matched to a gene: 7. CDR3 DNA sequence: TGTGCCAGCAGCTTACAAGCGGGAGATGTGAATGAGCAGTTCTTC. Translating it yields CASSLQAGDVNEQFF.

This chain uses TRBV6-5 with TRBJ1-5, with 7 bases fitting TRBD1. The germline gives CDR1 MNHEY, CDR2 SVGAGI. With V trimmed by 2 bases and J by 2 bases, 6 bases remained unmatched. The CDR3 consists of 16 residues. The CDR3 nucleotides read TGTGCCAGCAGTTACAGGGGGCGATACGGCAATCAGCCCCAGCATTTT. It encodes CASSYRGRYGNQPQHF.

The chain links TRBV2 to TRBJ2-4; 7 positions match TRBD1. This CDR3 contains 17 residues. Trimming cost V 7 bases and J 0 bases; bases outside gene matches: 12. Germline assignment: CDR1 SNHLY and CDR2 FYNNEI. The CDR3 spells CASMRPLGGLAKNIQYF. The CDR3 coding sequence is TGTGCCAGCATGAGGCCCTTAGGGGGCCTAGCCAAAAACATTCAGTACTTC.

Turning to this clonotype: The junction does not match germline at one end; this may be a read error. The V gene is TRBV20-1, the J gene TRBJ2-7; D is possibly TRBD1 (5 bases). The CDR3 has 13 residues. CDR1 and CDR2 from the germline V gene are DFQATT and SNEGSKA (reference sequence). The CDR3 spells CSARDGQGYGQYF. In DNA, the CDR3 is TGCAGTGCTAGAGACGGGCAGGGTTACGGGCAGTACTTC.

The rearrangement joins TRBV21-1 to TRBJ1-4; the table names TRBD1, a call not compared with the DNA. TRBV21-1 is termed a pseudogene. The CDR3 is 15 residues long. CDR3 DNA: TGTGCCAGCCCAACCCGCAACCCAGGGCGGGAAAAACTGTTTTTT. Translating it yields CASPTRNPGREKLFF.

The chain combines TRBV7-9 with TRBJ1-3, with D unclear. This CDR3 has 15 residues. V lost 0 bases and J lost 0, with 6 bases in between. Per germline, CDR1 SEHNR and CDR2 FQNEAQ (reference sequence). The CDR3 spells CASSLAGSSGNTIYF. DNA of the CDR3: TGTGCCAGCAGCTTAGCAGGTTCCTCTGGAAACACCATATATTTT.

The V gene is TRBV7-2, the J gene TRBJ2-1; 15 positions agree with TRBD2. The CDR3 has 15 residues. The V and J ends lost 5 bases and 7 bases, in that order; junction bases with no gene match: 3. Looked up from germline, CDR1 is SGHTA and CDR2 is FQGNSA. The CDR3 region is CASSRTSGRGNEQFF. In DNA form, the CDR3 reads TGTGCCAGCAGCCGGACTAGCGGGAGGGGGAATGAGCAGTTCTTC.

This clonotype was picked up a small number of times. The chain couples TRBV5-1 to TRBJ1-2, with D unresolved. The CDR3 is 16 residues long. CDR1 SGHRS and CDR2 YFSETQ come from the germline V gene. V lost 1 base and J 1 base, leaving 14 bases between the germline ends. CDR3 DNA: TGCGCCAGCAGCTTGCAGGAATACACCCTTAACTATGGCTACACCTTC. Encoded protein: CASSLQEYTLNYGYTF.

The V call is TRBV29-1, the J call TRBJ1-4; 8 nucleotides line up with TRBD1. CDR1 SQVTM and CDR2 ANQGSEA come from the germline V gene. The J segment lost 4 bases and the V segment lost 7 bases, leaving 5 bases of the junction unmatched. This CDR3 is 13 amino acids long. CDR3 sequence reads: CSGGQGSNEKLFF. CDR3 DNA: TGCAGCGGAGGACAGGGTAGTAATGAAAAACTGTTTTTT.

The rearrangement joins TRBV24-1 to TRBJ2-3; 7 bases match TRBD2. The CDR3 is 15 amino acids. V lost 5 bases, J lost 4 bases, and 8 bases stayed unmatched. The germline CDR1 and CDR2 sequences are KGHDR and SFDVKD. The CDR3 coding sequence is TGTGCCACCAGTGGAGGTGGGGGGGACCCAGATACGCAGTATTTT. Translating gives CATSGGGGDPDTQYF.

This clonotype showed up many times. The V gene is TRBV5-1, the J gene TRBJ2-1, with D tentatively TRBD1 (6 bases). The CDR3 sequence is 15 residues long. The germline V and J ends were trimmed by 0 bases and 2 bases, with 9 bases remaining between them. Germline assignment: CDR1 SGHRS and CDR2 YFSETQ. This chain's CDR3 is CASSLESGAYNEQFF. For the CDR3, the DNA is TGCGCCAGCAGCTTGGAATCAGGGGCCTACAATGAGCAGTTCTTC. The full variable domain, rest sourced from reference TRBV5-1 and TRBJ2-1, is KAGVTQTPRYLIKTRGQQVTLSCSPISGHRSVSWYQQTPGQGLQFLFEYFSETQRNKGNFPGRFSGRQFSNSRSEMNVSTLELGDSALYLCASSLESGAYNEQFFGPGTRLTVL.

The J gene is TRBJ2-2, the V gene TRBV6-4; D gene uncertain. Trimming removed 3 bases from V and 1 base from J, with 3 bases in between. Germline CDR1 is MRHNA and CDR2 is SNTAGT. This CDR3 has 13 residues. In nucleotides, the CDR3 is TGTGCCAGCAGTGAGGGGAACACCGGGGAGCTGTTTTTT. Encoded protein: CASSEGNTGELFF.

This clonotype was counted only a few times. The J gene is TRBJ2-7, the V gene TRBV5-1, with D perhaps TRBD2 (6 bases). The CDR3 has 16 residues. V gave up 5 bases and J gave up 7 bases, with 25 bases separating them. Looked up from germline, CDR1 is SGHRS and CDR2 is YFSETQ. The CDR3 loop is CASRPLDSFLAGEQYF. In DNA, the CDR3 is TGCGCCAGCAGACCGCTTGACAGTTTCCTGGCGGGGGAGCAGTACTTC. The whole variable domain, remainder taken from reference TRBV5-1 and TRBJ2-7, is KAGVTQTPRYLIKTRGQQVTLSCSPISGHRSVSWYQQTPGQGLQFLFEYFSETQRNKGNFPGRFSGRQFSNSRSEMNVSTLELGDSALYLCASRPLDSFLAGEQYFGPGTRLTVT.

This clonotype has just a few counts. The chain joins TRBV30 to TRBJ2-1, with D possibly being TRBD2 (6 bases). The V end was cut by 0 bases, the J end by 4 bases, with 13 bases between. This CDR3 region has 15 residues. The V gene's germline CDR1 is GTSNPN and CDR2 SVGIG (reference sequence). CDR3 loop: CAWSVTIADYNEQFF. CDR3 coding DNA: TGTGCCTGGAGTGTCACAATAGCGGATTACAATGAGCAGTTCTTC.

The chain carries TRBV7-4 and TRBJ2-5; 8 bases are a match to TRBD2. This CDR3 is 15 amino acids long. The germline CDR1 and CDR2 sequences are SGHVT and SQSDAQ. V was pared by 3 bases and J by 5 bases, with 8 bases of the junction left unmatched. The CDR3 is CASSFRSGSLETQYF. DNA of the CDR3: TGTGCCAGCAGCTTCCGCAGCGGGAGCCTGGAGACCCAGTACTTC.